This TCR beta chain was captured by sequencing in a study of T-cell reconstitution after alpha-beta-depleted transplantation in children. Study-wide results and limits: Surviving thymic progenitors and recipient T cells were the source of high TCRbeta diversity at day 60 in some patients. A year post-transplant, T-cell counts and diversity derived mostly from newly produced T cells. It was reported that alpha-beta T cells came from several hundred expanded graft clones (about two months after transplant).

On this clonotype itself: The antigen is unknown.

Unique molecular identifiers tagged the TCRbeta library. TCRdb reprocessed the PCR reads via MiXCR and lists one record per CDR3 protein. Of approximately 220,000 distinct CDR3 sequences in the sample, about 15% are singletons; the top ten hold around two fifths. The clonotype originates from a male patient between 2 and 10 years old who had a stem cell transplant for acute lymphoblastic leukemia, so the T cells may come from the graft donor. The sample was PBMCs, mostly from graft donor cells, taken 360 days after TCRalphabeta/CD19-depleted stem cell transplant.

The CDR3 loop reads CASSGRDKETQYF. The CDR3 bases are TGTGCCAGCTCGGGCAGGGATAAGGAGACCCAGTACTTC. The chain links TRBV18 to TRBJ2-5; D is possibly TRBD1 (5 bases). The CDR3 length is 13 residues. V lost 6 bases and J lost 5, with 13 bases in between. Germline V CDR1 and CDR2: KGHSH, LQKENI.